Each of the 23 T cell receptor beta chains below was sequenced from the same sample in a study of Graves' ophthalmopathy and Graves' hyperthyroidism. The TCR beta CDR3 regions underwent amplification from RNA transcripts. HTBI primers served in a first-round RT-PCR, which a second-round multiplex PCR followed. TCRdb fed the multiplex PCR reads into MiXCR, producing one record per CDR3 protein. The sample shows 45,000 to 60,000 distinct CDR3 sequences, roughly half of them seen only once. The sample taken for sequencing was peripheral blood. These receptors were obtained from an adult woman with Graves' ophthalmopathy.

The V gene is TRBV11-1, the J gene TRBJ2-7, with D possibly matching TRBD2 (6 bases). The CDR3 spans 18 residues. V lost 8 bases and J 4 bases, leaving 30 bases between the germline ends. Germline CDR1 SGHAT, CDR2 FQDESV (reference sequence). Here the CDR3 reads CASCPVGVTPVGRYEQYF. In DNA, the CDR3 is TGTGCCAGCTGCCCCGTGGGCGTGACACCTGTAGGGAGGTACGAGCAGTACTTC.

The rearrangement joins TRBV7-2 to TRBJ2-7; D not certain. The CDR3 covers 15 residues. Between the trimmed V and J ends, which lost 4 bases and 7 bases, there was a span of 20 bases. CDR1 is SGHTA, CDR2 FQGNSA, per germline. In DNA, the CDR3 is TGTGCCAGCAGCTCATCCTCACGCTACACCGGGGAGCAGTACTTC. Translation gives CASSSSSRYTGEQYF.

The chain joins TRBV6-2 or TRBV6-3 to TRBJ2-1; 10 nucleotides match TRBD2. Germline values: CDR1 MNHEY, CDR2 SVGEGT. The CDR3 is made up of 16 amino acids. The J segment lost 9 bases and the V segment lost 6 bases, leaving 14 bases of the junction unmatched. The CDR3 region is CASRESLAGFLGEQFF. CDR3 DNA: TGTGCCAGCAGGGAGTCACTAGCGGGGTTTTTGGGTGAGCAGTTCTTC.

In its sample, this clonotype was seen once. The J gene is TRBJ2-6, the V gene TRBV15; D unresolved. CDR1 and CDR2 from the germline V gene are LNHNV and YYDKDF (reference sequence). V lost 1 base to trimming and J lost 18 bases, with 7 bases between them. The CDR3 runs to 10 residues. The CDR3 DNA follows: TGTGCCACCAGCAGAGCTCTTGGGACTTTC. This encodes CATSRALGTF.

This clonotype is deemed medium-sized (0.01 to 0.1%). The chain employs TRBV24-1 and TRBJ2-2, with D possibly matching TRBD1 (6 bases). Trimming pared 0 bases from V and 1 base from J, leaving 11 bases between. Germline V CDR1 and CDR2: KGHDR, SFDVKD. The CDR3 is made up of 17 amino acids. CDR3 region: CATSDLNRAKNTGELFF. CDR3 DNA sequence: TGTGCCACCAGTGATTTGAACAGGGCTAAGAACACCGGGGAGCTGTTTTTT.

This clonotype was seen just once. The junction shows a germline mismatch at one end, possibly a read error. V usage is TRBV24-1 and J usage is TRBJ2-2; no definite D call. There are 8 residues in the CDR3. The germline V gene has CDR1 KGHDR and CDR2 SFDVKD. CDR3 region: CDTGELFF. CDR3 in DNA: TGTGACACCGGGGAGCTGTTTTTT.

This clonotype was counted many times. This chain links TRBV4-3 with TRBJ2-5, with 12 bases matching TRBD2. The germline V gene has CDR1 LGHNA and CDR2 YSLEER. V trimming: 0 bases; J trimming: 4 bases; junction bases outside the gene matches: 6. CDR3 size: 17 residues. CDR3 bases: TGCGCCAGCAGCCAAGATCTTCTAGCGGGAGGGAGAGAGACCCAGTACTTC. Protein product: CASSQDLLAGGRETQYF.

In this sample, this clonotype turned up many times. V is TRBV28 and J is TRBJ1-5; D not resolved. Germline CDR1 is MDHEN and CDR2 is SYDVKM. Trimming cost V 6 bases and J 2 bases, with 14 bases left between them. The CDR3 has 15 residues. The CDR3 DNA is TGTGCCAGCAGGTCAGGCCCATCGGGCAATCAGCCCCAGCATTTT. Its protein is CASRSGPSGNQPQHF. Together with reference TRBV28 and TRBJ1-5, the CDR3 gives the full variable domain: DVKVTQSSRYLVKRTGEKVFLECVQDMDHENMFWYRQDPGLGLRLIYFSYDVKMKEKGDIPEGYSVSREKKERFSLILESASTNQTSMYLCASRSGPSGNQPQHFGDGTRLSIL.

This clonotype was recorded many times. The V gene is TRBV9, the J gene TRBJ2-1; 15 nucleotides line up with TRBD2. The CDR3 is 16 residues long. V shed 4 bases, J shed 9 bases, and the junction held 8 bases outside the gene matches. Germline CDR1 reads SGDLS; CDR2 reads YYNGEE. CDR3 protein: CASSFGLAGGPREQFF. CDR3 nucleotides: TGTGCCAGCAGCTTCGGACTAGCGGGAGGGCCTCGTGAGCAGTTCTTC.

This clonotype was detected ten times or more. J is TRBJ2-1 and V is TRBV5-8; 11 bases align to TRBD2. This CDR3 spans 16 amino acids. V lost 1 base and J lost 4; bases outside the gene matches: 4. In germline, CDR1 is SGHTS, CDR2 YDEGEE. CDR3 sequence: CASSLKGLAVYNEQFF. CDR3 nucleotide sequence: TGTGCCAGCAGCTTGAAGGGACTAGCGGTGTACAATGAGCAGTTCTTC.

The chain links TRBV20-1 to TRBJ2-1; TRBD2 aligns across 11 bases. The CDR3 runs to 14 residues. Germline assignment: CDR1 DFQATT and CDR2 SNEGSKA (reference sequence). This CDR3 reads CSLSGGLAGNEQFF. CDR3 DNA: TGCAGCTTATCGGGAGGACTAGCGGGCAATGAGCAGTTCTTC.

The chain links TRBV6-1 to TRBJ1-4; D may be TRBD1 (5 bases). The CDR3 is made up of 15 amino acids. V was shortened by 1 base and J by 6 bases, with 12 bases between the two germline ends. The germline CDR1 and CDR2 sequences are MNHNS and SASEGT. This CDR3 is CASSEGSGRDEKLFF. The CDR3 region has the DNA TGTGCCAGCAGTGAAGGGTCAGGGAGGGATGAAAAACTGTTTTTT.

There are many counts of this clonotype. The V call is TRBV7-2, the J call TRBJ2-5, with D tentatively TRBD1 or TRBD2 (5 bases each). This CDR3 contains 16 residues. Trimming left V 0 bases short and J 2 bases short, with 13 bases between. From germline, CDR1 is SGHTA and CDR2 FQGNSA. The CDR3 DNA reads as TGTGCCAGCAGCTTAGCGGCAGGGAGTTATCAAGAGACCCAGTACTTC. Residues: CASSLAAGSYQETQYF.

At least ten counts were recorded for this clonotype. The chain joins TRBV7-2 to TRBJ2-7, with 9 bases matching TRBD2. V gave up 3 bases and J gave up 0 bases; unmatched junction bases: 6. Germline V gene lookup returns CDR1 SGHTA and CDR2 FQGNSA. CDR3 size: 16 residues. Here the CDR3 DNA reads TGTGCCAGCAGCTTTACCGGGACTAGCAGCTCCTACGAGCAGTACTTC. It is translated as CASSFTGTSSSYEQYF.

At least ten counts were recorded for this clonotype. The chain recombines TRBV6-6 with TRBJ2-7; 10 positions agree with TRBD2. V shed 9 bases and J 3 bases; nucleotides not matched to a gene: 8. Germline CDR1 MNHNY, CDR2 SVGAGI (reference sequence). The CDR3 loop spans 14 amino acids. The CDR3 loop is CASHMASGSYEQYF. CDR3 DNA: TGTGCCAGTCACATGGCTAGCGGGAGCTACGAGCAGTACTTC.

This clonotype was observed a few times. V gene TRBV27 combines with J gene TRBJ1-1; D unclear. Trimming took off 8 bases at V and 4 bases at J, with 14 bases between the two ends. This CDR3 spans 13 amino acids. The germline V gene has CDR1 MNHEY and CDR2 SMNVEV (reference sequence). The DNA of the CDR3 is TGTGCCAGCCGAACACGGCCGGGCACTGAAGCTTTCTTT. Translation: CASRTRPGTEAFF.

The V gene is TRBV10-3, the J gene TRBJ2-3, with 12 bases matching TRBD2. This CDR3 is built from 15 residues. Germline values: CDR1 ENHRY, CDR2 SYGVKD. Trimming at V came to 11 bases and at J to 6 bases, leaving 12 bases not matched to a gene. The CDR3: CAGKGLAGSGDTQYF. CDR3 sequence (DNA): TGTGCCGGCAAGGGACTAGCGGGTTCAGGGGATACGCAGTATTTT.

This clonotype was detected ten times or more. The gene calls are TRBV9 and TRBJ1-2, with D unclear. V was shortened by 0 bases and J by 8 bases, with 14 bases between the two germline ends. The germline V gene has CDR1 SGDLS and CDR2 YYNGEE. The CDR3 extends over 14 amino acids. The CDR3 DNA is TGTGCCAGCAGCGTAGCTACGGAGCCGGGGGGCTACACCTTC. Its protein product is CASSVATEPGGYTF. The variable domain in full, with the rest retrieved from reference TRBV9 and TRBJ1-2, is DSGVTQTPKHLITATGQRVTLRCSPRSGDLSVYWYQQSLDQGLQFLIQYYNGEERAKGNILERFSAQQFPDLHSELNLSSLELGDSALYFCASSVATEPGGYTFGSGTRLTVV.

The rearrangement joins TRBV24-1 to TRBJ2-5; the D call may be TRBD1 or TRBD2 (5 bases each). V lost 3 bases to trimming and J lost 5 bases, with 15 bases between them. This CDR3 has 15 amino acids. Germline CDR1 KGHDR, CDR2 SFDVKD. The CDR3 spells CATSDTGTAGETQYF. The CDR3 DNA reads as TGTGCCACCAGTGATACTGGGACGGCCGGGGAGACCCAGTACTTC.

Of note for this clonotype: The conserved final phenylalanine or tryptophan is absent from the CDR3, which likely points to a read error. The J gene is TRBJ2-6, the V gene TRBV19; D is tentatively TRBD1 or TRBD2 (5 bases each). Germline V lookup: CDR1 LNHDA, CDR2 SQIVND (reference sequence). CDR3 length: 18 amino acids. The DNA of the CDR3 is TGTGCCGGTAGTACATACCGGGACGGCCCCTCTGGGGCCAACGTCCTGACTCTC. Translation gives CAGSTYRDGPSGANVLTL.

The table lists this clonotype with many counts. The genes are TRBV3-1 and TRBJ1-1; D call uncertain. Germline V gives CDR1 LGHDT, CDR2 YNNKEL (reference sequence). V lost 7 bases, J lost 1 base, and 10 bases lay in between. The CDR3 has 13 residues. CDR3 loop: CASTPWGNTEAFF. CDR3 bases: TGTGCCAGCACCCCATGGGGGAACACTGAAGCTTTCTTT.

Regarding this clonotype: Relative to the germline gene, one junction end is altered; a read error may explain this. This chain uses TRBV7-9 with TRBJ1-2, with D tentatively TRBD1 (5 bases). This CDR3 contains 12 residues. CDR1 SEHNR and CDR2 FQNEAQ come from the germline V gene (reference sequence). Written as DNA, the CDR3 is TGTACCAGCAGCCTTGACAGCTATGGCTACACCTTT. Encoded protein: CTSSLDSYGYTF.

This clonotype was observed at least ten times. The V and J genes are TRBV20-1 and TRBJ2-7, with 12 bases fitting TRBD2. V lost 1 base and J lost 5; bases outside the gene matches: 6. The germline CDR1 and CDR2 sequences are DFQATT and SNEGSKA (reference sequence). This CDR3 is 15 amino acids long. The CDR3 spells CSARASGRASHEQYF. The DNA of the CDR3 is TGCAGTGCTAGAGCTAGCGGGAGGGCCTCACACGAGCAGTACTTC.